This entry describes one T cell receptor beta chain. A single count supports this clone. Its binding antigen is unknown. It has no much larger one-base neighbor in the sample; base qualities were not kept. Genomic DNA was isolated from the sorted cells so that the TCRbeta CDR3 region could be sequenced. The immunoSEQ Assay was used for sequencing of TCRbeta CDR3 regions. As stored in TCRdb, this immuneACCESS dataset retains in-frame rearrangements with V and J assigned. A fraction of the clones does not appear; measured against another copy, unresolved V genes explain less than half of the discrepancy, and the remainder lacks a known reason. The sample table shows about 53,000 clones, and approximately 91% are seen once. Around 10% of the sample is in the top ten clones. From the cysteine through the phenylalanine, the CDR3 covers 13 amino acids. Of the read, only the CDR3 DNA is kept; its 39 bases are in frame from base 1. The germline V gene gives CDR1 as MDHEN and CDR2 as SYDVKM. V lost 4 bases and J lost 3 bases; the stretch between them is 9 bases long.

Patients with a history of autoimmune disease or receiving systemic immunosuppression were excluded from the trial. In every dose cohort, peripheral blood was drawn for TCR sequencing at baseline, cycle 4 day 1, and cycle 7 day 1. Samples came from an open-label, multicenter, first-in-human phase I dose-escalation trial of ivuxolimab. The trial enrolled adults with locally advanced or metastatic head and neck squamous cell, hepatocellular, melanoma or renal cell carcinoma. Before TCR sequencing, CD4+ T cells and CD8+ T cells were sorted from peripheral blood as separate populations. The data are from a study of OX40 agonist ivuxolimab in advanced cancers. With regard to the full study: Ivuxolimab was a fully human IgG2 agonistic monoclonal antibody targeting the costimulatory receptor OX40 (CD134). Intravenous ivuxolimab was administered to patients every 2 weeks at six dose levels: 0.01, 0.1, 0.3, 1.5, 3 and 10 mg/kg. Of the approximately 50 patients in dose escalation, about 20 had hepatocellular carcinoma, about 15 had melanoma, 9 had renal cell carcinoma and 9 had head and neck cancer. A male proportion of around 81% and a mean age of 60 years, ranging from 23 to 79, were recorded for the dose-escalation cohort. Prior anti-PD-1, anti-PD-L1 or anti-CTLA-4 therapy was permitted, and approximately 40% of dose-escalation patients had received checkpoint inhibitors. Three dose-escalation patients achieved partial responses, one with hepatocellular carcinoma and two with cutaneous melanoma. The point of sequencing TCRbeta in the periphery was to test whether ivuxolimab changed TCR sequence diversity and drove clonal T-cell expansion. The paper describes the monotherapy dose-escalation part (N ≈ 52 patients) of the phase I trial of ivuxolimab.

Study-level results and caveats: Clonal expansion of both CD4+ and CD8+ blood T cells was observed from baseline to week 6 at doses 0.1 to 3.0 mg/kg. Which antigens the clonally expanded peripheral T cells were specific for was not determined. Partial responders in the 0.1-3.0 mg/kg groups had among the lowest normalized peripheral clonal expansion, especially among CD8+ T cells. Low levels of normalized T-cell clonal expansion were also seen in some patients who did not respond. On average, CD8+ T cells showed more expanded clones than CD4+ T cells after ivuxolimab.

The chain is encoded by TRBV28 joined to TRBJ1-1; confidence is insufficient to name the D gene. This TCR was sampled from an adult with an advanced solid tumor such as melanoma, head and neck, liver or kidney cancer. The specimen comprised CD4+ or CD8+ T cells sorted from blood, sampled in a trial of the OX40 agonist ivuxolimab. The DNA reads as follows: TGTGCCAGCAGTTCCCTGACCGACACTGAAGCTTTCTTT. This gives the protein CASSSLTDTEAFF.